Listed below are T cell receptor beta chains from one sample, sequenced in a study of T cells in Graves' hyperthyroidism and ophthalmopathy. TCRdb called the multiplex PCR reads again in MiXCR, with one record for every CDR3 protein. The data show fewer than 400,000 distinct CDR3 sequences, with roughly 25% seen just once and more than 60% held by the top ten. Sequenced: blood. The receptors originated from a man aged 50-60 years with Graves' hyperthyroidism. CDR3s include the opening cysteine and the closing phenylalanine or tryptophan. D genes are given only for firm matches. Some rows have no size entry. The others give once, few or many, or a class for an expanded clone.

abundance,v_gene,d_gene,j_gene,CDR3nt,CDR3aa
NA,TRBV6-2/TRBV6-3,NA,TRBJ1-1,TGTGCCAGCAGAGACGACAGGAGGAACACTGAAGCTTTCTTT,CASRDDRRNTEAFF
few,TRBV20-1,TRBD2,TRBJ2-7,TGCAGTGCTAGAAACAGCGGGAGTAACGACGAGCAGTACTTC,CSARNSGSNDEQYF
few,TRBV3-1,NA,TRBJ2-5,TGTGCCAGCAGCCAAGATCCCGCACGGGCCGTGACCCAGTACTTC,CASSQDPARAVTQYF
many,TRBV7-8,TRBD2,TRBJ2-3,TGTGCCAGCAGCTCAACTAGCGGAGGAGGGGATACGCAGTATTTT,CASSSTSGGGDTQYF
NA,TRBV6-2/TRBV6-3,NA,TRBJ1-4,TGTGCCAGCAGTCTTCGGGGCGGCGAAAAACTGTTTTTT,CASSLRGGEKLFF
few,TRBV15,TRBD2,TRBJ2-1,TGTGCCACCAGCAGGGACCTAGCGGGCGAATACAATGAGCAGTTCTTC,CATSRDLAGEYNEQFF
NA,TRBV7-9,NA,TRBJ2-7,TGTGCCAGCAGCTTAGCAGGTCACGACTCCTACGAGCAGTACTTC,CASSLAGHDSYEQYF
many,TRBV28,NA,TRBJ2-7,TGTGCCAGCAGTTTGAGGAATGCGCTACGTGAGCAGTACTTC,CASSLRNALREQYF
NA,TRBV3-1,TRBD1,TRBJ1-5,TGTGCCAGCAGCCAAGGACAGGGACCCCAGCATTTT,CASSQGQGPQHF
NA,TRBV7-2,TRBD2,TRBJ2-3,TGTGCCAGCAGCCTGGGACTAGCGGGAGAGTATACAGATACGCAGTATTTT,CASSLGLAGEYTDTQYF
many,TRBV28,NA,TRBJ2-3,TGTGCCAGCGGGAGTGTAGGACTGCCCACAGATACGCAGTATTTT,CASGSVGLPTDTQYF
few,TRBV19,TRBD1,TRBJ1-5,TGTGCCAGTAGTATCCGGGACAGCTTCCTCGGACAGCCCCAGCATTTT,CASSIRDSFLGQPQHF
NA,TRBV7-9,TRBD1,TRBJ2-7,TGTGCCAGCAGCTTAGGGGACAGGGCGGTCGAGCAGTACTTC,CASSLGDRAVEQYF
few,TRBV20-1,TRBD2,TRBJ2-7,TGCAGTGCTACGCGGGGGGACTACGAGCAGTACTTC,CSATRGDYEQYF
many,TRBV28,TRBD1,TRBJ2-1,TGTGCCAGCACCCACGCCGACAGGGGAGGCTACAATGAGCAGTTCTTC,CASTHADRGGYNEQFF
NA,TRBV3-1,NA,TRBJ2-7,TGTGCCAGCAGCCAATACGGGAGTCGCTACGAGCAGTACTTC,CASSQYGSRYEQYF
NA,TRBV3-1,NA,TRBJ2-7,TGTGCCAGCAGCCAAACCCTCAATAGGCGGCAGTACTTC,CASSQTLNRRQYF
NA,TRBV29-1,NA,TRBJ2-5,TGCAGCGTTGATAGTGGAGAAGAGACCCAGTACTTC,CSVDSGEETQYF
few,TRBV6-2/TRBV6-3,TRBD1,TRBJ2-2,TGTGCCAGCGGGGGACAGAAACTACCCACCGGGGAGCTGTTTTTT,CASGGQKLPTGELFF
NA,TRBV3-1,NA,TRBJ2-7,TGTGCCAGCAGCCCTCGACAGGCCTACGAGCAGTACTTC,CASSPRQAYEQYF
NA,TRBV29-1,NA,TRBJ2-2,TGCAGCGTTGGCGCAGGGAGAGGGACCGGGGAGCTGTTTTTT,CSVGAGRGTGELFF
NA,TRBV6-2/TRBV6-3,NA,TRBJ2-2,TGTGCCAGCAGTTACCGCCTAGGGGGGTCAGATATCACCGGGGAGCTGTTTTTT,CASSYRLGGSDITGELFF
NA,TRBV7-3,TRBD1,TRBJ2-1,TGTGCCAGCGCGGGACAGGGCTACAATGAGCAGTTCTTC,CASAGQGYNEQFF
many,TRBV28,NA,TRBJ1-2,TGTGCCAGCAGTTTGTACTCGGACTATGGCTACACCTTC,CASSLYSDYGYTF
few,TRBV5-6,TRBD2,TRBJ2-5,TGTGCCAGCAGCAGGGGACTAGCGGCGGGGGAGACCCAGTACTTC,CASSRGLAAGETQYF
few,TRBV4-1,NA,TRBJ2-7,TGCGCCAGCAGCCAAGGGCCCGCCGCCTACGAGCAGTACTTC,CASSQGPAAYEQYF
NA,TRBV7-2,TRBD2,TRBJ2-1,TGTGCCAGCAGCTACGGACTAGCGGGAAATGAGCAGTTCTTC,CASSYGLAGNEQFF
many,TRBV11-3,NA,TRBJ1-1,TGTGCCAGCAGCTCGGACAGTAACACTGAAGCTTTCTTT,CASSSDSNTEAFF
few,TRBV12-3/TRBV12-4,TRBD1,TRBJ2-7,TGTGCCAGCAGTTTATTCCCTCCCGGGACAGGGACCTACGAGCAGTACTTC,CASSLFPPGTGTYEQYF
many,TRBV11-2,TRBD2,TRBJ2-7,TGTGCCAGCACCCCCCTTAGCGGGAGTTACGACGAGCAGTACTTC,CASTPLSGSYDEQYF
few,TRBV20-1,NA,TRBJ2-3,TGCAGCGGTCTAGGAGCAGATACGCAGTATTTT,CSGLGADTQYF
few,TRBV19,NA,TRBJ2-3,TGTGCCAGTAGTATCGACGGGAGTGGTGATACGCAGTATTTT,CASSIDGSGDTQYF
few,TRBV12-3/TRBV12-4,NA,TRBJ1-2,TGTGCCAGCACCACGGGACATTCAACTTATGGCTACACCTTC,CASTTGHSTYGYTF
many,TRBV2,NA,TRBJ2-7,TGTGCCAGCAGTGAAGCGAGGGGGACGGGGAACTACGAGCAGTACTTC,CASSEARGTGNYEQYF
NA,TRBV10-1,NA,TRBJ2-3,TGCGCCAGCAGTGAGTCGACACAGGCCCAGTCAGATACGCAGTATTTT,CASSESTQAQSDTQYF
NA,TRBV2,TRBD2,TRBJ2-5,TGTGCCAGCAGTGAAGAGCGGGGTCGGGCCCAGTACTTC,CASSEERGRAQYF
few,TRBV13,NA,TRBJ2-7,TGTGCCAGCAAACAGGGGCGGGACCTTACCTACGAGCAGTACTTC,CASKQGRDLTYEQYF
NA,TRBV5-1,NA,TRBJ1-2,TGCGCCAGCAGCGTGGAGGGGAACCATGGCTACACCTTC,CASSVEGNHGYTF
many,TRBV20-1,TRBD1,TRBJ2-3,TGCAGTGCCTCGAGAGGGGACAGAGAGGGAGATACGCAGTATTTT,CSASRGDREGDTQYF
NA,TRBV20-1,TRBD2,TRBJ2-7,TGCAGTGCTAGCCTAGGGACTAGCGGGACCTACGGGCAGTACTTC,CSASLGTSGTYGQYF
many,TRBV5-1,NA,TRBJ2-7,TGCGCCAGCAGCTTGGTCCAGGGGATCTACGAGCAGTACTTC,CASSLVQGIYEQYF
NA,TRBV4-1,NA,TRBJ1-1,TGCGCCAGCAGCCAAGTGGCGGGATTAAACACTGAAGCTTTCTTT,CASSQVAGLNTEAFF
NA,TRBV7-3,NA,TRBJ1-1,TGTGCCAGCAGCCCGGACGGGATTACTGAAGCTTTCTTT,CASSPDGITEAFF
few,TRBV10-2,NA,TRBJ1-5,TGCGCCAGCAGTGACAGTACTTTCAATCAGCCCCAGCATTTT,CASSDSTFNQPQHF
many,TRBV24-1,TRBD1,TRBJ2-5,TGTGCCACCAGTGCGGGACAGGGAAGAGAGACCCAGTACTTC,CATSAGQGRETQYF